Sequencing of this TCR beta chain was carried out in a study of CD8+CD57+ T cells in acquired aplastic anemia. Background on the study: The sorted CD4+ and CD8+ cells yielded an average around 3 ug of DNA. Study outcomes and limitations: Found in both controls and patients were fewer than 35 CD8+ CDR3 sequences. CD8+ Simpson's diversity showed no significant patient-control difference.

Selection for sequencing was limited to patients who had shown CD8+CD57+ cell expansion by flow cytometry. As a group, the patients uniformly had severe acquired aplastic anemia. TCR beta VDJ and CDR3 profiling used genomic DNA as template. Each CDR3 protein is one row after TCRdb ran MiXCR on the reads. The sample yields about 120,000 distinct CDR3 sequences, approximately 61% seen once. Of note for this clonotype: The antigen remains undetermined.

Germline V CDR1 and CDR2: LNHDA, SQIVND (reference sequence). This CDR3 region has 13 residues. V dropped 3 bases and J dropped 9 bases, with 12 bases sitting between them. The sequence was collected from a human donor with aplastic anemia. The sample was sorted CD4+, CD8+, or CD8+CD57+ T cells (not recorded which) from PBMCs. This chain uses TRBV19 with TRBJ2-1; tentatively, D is TRBD2 (5 bases). The CDR3 coding sequence is TGTGCCAGTAGTATGTTTACCGGGATTGAGCAGTTCTTC. This translates into CASSMFTGIEQFF.